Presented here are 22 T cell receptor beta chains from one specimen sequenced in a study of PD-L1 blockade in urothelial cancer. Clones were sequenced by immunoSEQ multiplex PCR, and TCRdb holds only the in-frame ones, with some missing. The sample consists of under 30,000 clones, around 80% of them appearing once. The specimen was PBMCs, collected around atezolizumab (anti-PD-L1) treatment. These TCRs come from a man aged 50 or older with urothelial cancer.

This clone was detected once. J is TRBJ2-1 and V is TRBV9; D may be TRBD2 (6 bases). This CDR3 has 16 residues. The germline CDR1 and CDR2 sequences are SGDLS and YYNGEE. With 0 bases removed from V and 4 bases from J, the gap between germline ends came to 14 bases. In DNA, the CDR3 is TGTGCCAGCAGCGTAGGGTGGGGGGACCTTTACAATGAGCAGTTCTTC. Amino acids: CASSVGWGDLYNEQFF.

The CDR3 is CASSAGDTGYTF. The CDR3 DNA is TGTGCCAGCTCAGCAGGGGATACTGGCTACACCTTC. This chain uses TRBV18 with TRBJ1-2, with D tentatively TRBD1 (6 bases). The V and J ends lost 5 bases and 7 bases respectively, with 11 bases between them. CDR1 is KGHSH, CDR2 LQKENI, per germline. This CDR3 contains 12 residues.

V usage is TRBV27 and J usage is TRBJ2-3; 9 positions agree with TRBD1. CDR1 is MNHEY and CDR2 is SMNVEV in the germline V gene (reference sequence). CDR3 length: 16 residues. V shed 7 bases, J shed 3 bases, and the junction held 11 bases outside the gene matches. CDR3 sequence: CASIPLGQGITDTQYF. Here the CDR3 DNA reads TGTGCCAGCATTCCACTCGGACAGGGGATAACAGATACGCAGTATTTT.

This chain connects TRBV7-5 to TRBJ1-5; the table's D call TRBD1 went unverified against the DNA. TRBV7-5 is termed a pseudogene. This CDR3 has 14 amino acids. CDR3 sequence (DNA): TGTGCCAGAAGCCCAGGGGTTGCGGGTCAGCCCCAGCATTTT. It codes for CARSPGVAGQPQHF.

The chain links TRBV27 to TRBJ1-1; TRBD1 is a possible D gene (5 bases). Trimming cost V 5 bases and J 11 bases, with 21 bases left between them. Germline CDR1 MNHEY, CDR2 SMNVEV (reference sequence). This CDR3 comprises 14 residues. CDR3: CASSPYQGPPWAFF. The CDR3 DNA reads TGTGCCAGCAGTCCCTACCAGGGTCCTCCGTGGGCTTTCTTT.

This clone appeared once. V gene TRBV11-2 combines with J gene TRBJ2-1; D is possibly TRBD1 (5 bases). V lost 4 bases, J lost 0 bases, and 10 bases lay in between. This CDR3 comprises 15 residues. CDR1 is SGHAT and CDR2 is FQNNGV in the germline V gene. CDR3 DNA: TGTGCCAGCAGCTCTGACAGATCCTCCTACAATGAGCAGTTCTTC. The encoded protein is CASSSDRSSYNEQFF.

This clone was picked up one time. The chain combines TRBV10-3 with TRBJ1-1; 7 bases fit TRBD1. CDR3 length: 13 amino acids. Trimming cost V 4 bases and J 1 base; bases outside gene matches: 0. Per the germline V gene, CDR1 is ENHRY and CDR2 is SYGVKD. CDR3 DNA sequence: TGTGCCATCAGTGGGACAGGGAACACTGAAGCTTTCTTT. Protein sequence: CAISGTGNTEAFF.

The CDR3 reads CASSEYRGYLSGANVLTF. CDR3 nucleotides: TGTGCCAGCAGCGAGTACAGGGGTTACCTTTCCGGGGCCAACGTCCTGACTTTC. The chain employs TRBV7-8 and TRBJ2-6; 7 bases match TRBD1. Trimming took 5 bases from V and 4 from J; bases not matched to a gene: 14. The CDR3 covers 18 residues. The germline gives CDR1 SGHVS, CDR2 FQNEAQ.

The CDR3 here is CASRVSGQGRTGELFF. In DNA form, the CDR3 reads TGTGCCAGCAGGGTTTCAGGGCAGGGCAGGACCGGGGAGCTGTTTTTT. The chain combines TRBV7-2 with TRBJ2-2; a weak D match, TRBD1 (5 bases). The germline V gene has CDR1 SGHTA and CDR2 FQGNSA. This CDR3 comprises 16 residues. V lost 6 bases and J 5 bases, leaving 19 bases between the germline ends.

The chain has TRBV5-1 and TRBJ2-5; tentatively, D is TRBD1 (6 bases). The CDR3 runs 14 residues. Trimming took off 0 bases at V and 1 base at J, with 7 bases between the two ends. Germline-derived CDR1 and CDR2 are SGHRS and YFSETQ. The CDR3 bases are TGCGCCAGCAGCTTGGTAGGGGGCCAAGAGACCCAGTACTTC. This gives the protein CASSLVGGQETQYF.

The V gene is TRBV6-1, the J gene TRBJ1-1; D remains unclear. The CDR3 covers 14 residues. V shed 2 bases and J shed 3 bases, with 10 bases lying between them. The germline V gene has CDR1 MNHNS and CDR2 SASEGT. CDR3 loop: CASSEREAYTEAFF. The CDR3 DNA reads TGTGCCAGCAGTGAAAGGGAGGCCTACACTGAAGCTTTCTTT.

Written as DNA, the CDR3 is TGTGCCAGCAGCTTAGAGAGCTATGGCTACACCTTC. Its protein is CASSLESYGYTF. V is TRBV11-2 and J is TRBJ1-2; D is unresolved. Germline loops: CDR1 SGHAT, CDR2 FQNNGV. The CDR3 totals 12 residues. The germline V and J ends were trimmed by 0 bases and 4 bases, with 3 bases remaining between them.

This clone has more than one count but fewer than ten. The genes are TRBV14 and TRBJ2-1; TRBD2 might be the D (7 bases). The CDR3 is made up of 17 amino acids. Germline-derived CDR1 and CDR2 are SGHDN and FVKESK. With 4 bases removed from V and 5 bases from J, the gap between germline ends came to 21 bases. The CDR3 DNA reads TGTGCCAGCAGCCGCAAAAGGGGGGCTGGGAGGGACAATGAGCAGTTCTTC. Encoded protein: CASSRKRGAGRDNEQFF.

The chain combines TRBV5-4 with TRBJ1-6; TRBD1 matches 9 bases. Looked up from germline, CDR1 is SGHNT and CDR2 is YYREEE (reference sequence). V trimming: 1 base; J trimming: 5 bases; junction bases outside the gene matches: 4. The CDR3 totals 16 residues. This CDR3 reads CASSLFGTGHNSPLHF. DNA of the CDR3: TGTGCCAGCAGCTTGTTCGGGACAGGGCATAATTCACCCCTCCACTTT. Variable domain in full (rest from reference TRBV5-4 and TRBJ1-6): ETGVTQSPTHLIKTRGQQVTLRCSSQSGHNTVSWYQQALGQGPQFIFQYYREEENGRGNFPPRFSGLQFPNYSSELNVNALELDDSALYLCASSLFGTGHNSPLHFGNGTRLTVT.

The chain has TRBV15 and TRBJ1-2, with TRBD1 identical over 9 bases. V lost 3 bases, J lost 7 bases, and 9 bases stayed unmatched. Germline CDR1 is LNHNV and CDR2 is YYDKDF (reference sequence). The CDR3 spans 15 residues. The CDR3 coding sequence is TGTGCCACCAGCAGGGAAACAGGGGGCGCAGGTGGCTACACCTTC. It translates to CATSRETGGAGGYTF.

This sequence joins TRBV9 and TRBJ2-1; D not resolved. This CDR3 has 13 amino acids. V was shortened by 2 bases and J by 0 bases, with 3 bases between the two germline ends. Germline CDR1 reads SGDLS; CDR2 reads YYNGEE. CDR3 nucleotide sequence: TGTGCCAGCAGCGTCCTCTCCTACAATGAGCAGTTCTTC. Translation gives CASSVLSYNEQFF.

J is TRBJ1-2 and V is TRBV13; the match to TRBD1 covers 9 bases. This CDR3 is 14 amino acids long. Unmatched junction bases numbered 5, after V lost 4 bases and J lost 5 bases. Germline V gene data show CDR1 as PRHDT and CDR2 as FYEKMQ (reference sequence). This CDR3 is CASSYRQGGYGYTF. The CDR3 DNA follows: TGTGCCAGCAGCTACCGACAGGGGGGATATGGCTACACCTTC.

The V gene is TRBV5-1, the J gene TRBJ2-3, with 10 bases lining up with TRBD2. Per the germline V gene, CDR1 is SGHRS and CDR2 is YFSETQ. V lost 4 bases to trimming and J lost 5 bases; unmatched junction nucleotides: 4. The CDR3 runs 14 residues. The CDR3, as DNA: TGCGCCAGCAGCCCGGGACTAGCGATAGATACGCAGTATTTT. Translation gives CASSPGLAIDTQYF.

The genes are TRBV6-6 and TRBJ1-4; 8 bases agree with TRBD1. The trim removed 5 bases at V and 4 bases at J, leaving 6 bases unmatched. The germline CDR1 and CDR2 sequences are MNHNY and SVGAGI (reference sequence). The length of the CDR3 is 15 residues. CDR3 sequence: CASSDRGTGNEKLFF. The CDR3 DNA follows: TGTGCCAGCAGTGACAGGGGTACGGGTAATGAAAAACTGTTTTTT.

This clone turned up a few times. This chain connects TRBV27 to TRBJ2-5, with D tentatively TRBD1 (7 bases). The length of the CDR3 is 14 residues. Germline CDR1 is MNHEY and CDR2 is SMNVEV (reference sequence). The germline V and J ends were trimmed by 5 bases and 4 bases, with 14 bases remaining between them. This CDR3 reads CASSPTGRGETQYF. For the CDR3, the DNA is TGTGCCAGCAGTCCGACAGGGCGGGGAGAGACCCAGTACTTC.

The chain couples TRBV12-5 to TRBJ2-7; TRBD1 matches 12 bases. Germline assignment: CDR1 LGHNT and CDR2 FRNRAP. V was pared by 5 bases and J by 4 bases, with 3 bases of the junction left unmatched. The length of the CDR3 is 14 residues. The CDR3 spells CASGLGQGAYEQYF. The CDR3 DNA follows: TGTGCTAGTGGTCTGGGACAGGGGGCTTACGAGCAGTACTTC.

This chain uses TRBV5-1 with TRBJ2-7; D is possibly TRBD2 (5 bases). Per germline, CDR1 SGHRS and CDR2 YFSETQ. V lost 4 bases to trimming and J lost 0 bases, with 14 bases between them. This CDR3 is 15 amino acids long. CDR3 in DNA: TGCGCCAGCAGCCTCCACGAGGGCCCCTCCTACGAGCAGTACTTC. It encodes CASSLHEGPSYEQYF.